This paragraph covers one TCR beta chain sequence. Its matching antigen is unknown. The PCR had 60 Vbeta and 13 Jbeta primers. The assay was immunoSEQ multiplex PCR, and TCRdb's table has in-frame clones only and misses some. Of 200,000 to 250,000 clones in the sample, approximately 87% are singletons; the top ten hold 1% to 1.5%. This record comes from a study of cytomegalovirus exposure and HLA in healthy donors. Study-wide findings and caveats: Indistinguishable V segments, including TRBV6-2 and TRBV6-3, were excluded. The authors later linked a missense DCLRE1C variant to TCR beta V- and J-gene trimming. Investigators reported about 160 TCR beta chains as tied to cytomegalovirus.

There are 13 residues in the CDR3. The V end lost 2 bases, the J end lost 2 bases, and 7 bases lay between the germline ends. Germline assignment: CDR1 SGHTA and CDR2 FQGNSA. Sequenced: PBMCs. The TCR comes from a human donor in good health. The genes are TRBV7-2 and TRBJ2-7, with a tentative D call TRBD2 (5 bases). The CDR3: CASSLYGAYEQYF. The CDR3 DNA sequence: TGTGCCAGCAGCTTATACGGGGCCTACGAGCAGTACTTC.